The entry that follows covers one T cell receptor beta chain sequence. This beta chain is an off-target read within a library intended for alpha chains, so its frequency means little. TCRdb fed the 5' RACE reads into MiXCR, producing one record per CDR3 protein. The data show fewer than 18,000 distinct CDR3 sequences, with roughly 3.9% seen just once and around a tenth held by the top ten. Indicated time point: sample taken at primary tumor resection. Extraction of whole RNA from tumor, nontumor lung or frozen PBMC preceded unsorted sequencing. This entry is derived from a study of spatial heterogeneity in lung cancer. This clonotype was sampled from a male donor with early-stage non-small cell lung cancer. This sample comprised normal lung tissue next to the tumor, obtained at surgery.

The CDR3 protein is CSVSTGYSNQPQHF. For the CDR3, the DNA is TGCAGTGTATCGACAGGGTATAGCAATCAGCCCCAGCATTTT. This chain uses TRBV20-1 with TRBJ1-5; 7 bases map to TRBD1. From germline, CDR1 is DFQATT and CDR2 SNEGSKA (reference sequence). V shed 7 bases, J shed 0 bases, and the junction held 6 bases outside the gene matches. The CDR3 loop spans 14 amino acids.